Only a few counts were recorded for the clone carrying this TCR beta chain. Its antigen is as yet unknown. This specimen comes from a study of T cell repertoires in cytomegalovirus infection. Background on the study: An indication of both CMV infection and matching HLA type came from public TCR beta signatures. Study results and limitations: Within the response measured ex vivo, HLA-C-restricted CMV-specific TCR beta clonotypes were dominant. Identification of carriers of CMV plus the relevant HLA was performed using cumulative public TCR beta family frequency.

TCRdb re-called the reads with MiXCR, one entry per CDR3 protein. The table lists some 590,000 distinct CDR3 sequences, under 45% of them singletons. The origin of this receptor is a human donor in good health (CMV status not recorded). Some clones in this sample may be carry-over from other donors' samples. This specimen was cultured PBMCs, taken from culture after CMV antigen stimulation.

CDR3 in amino acids: CASSMDRDEQYF. The DNA for the CDR3 is TGTGCCAGCAGCATGGACAGGGATGAGCAGTACTTC. V usage is TRBV7-2 and J usage is TRBJ2-7; 8 nucleotides align to TRBD1. V lost 5 bases to trimming and J lost 7 bases; unmatched junction nucleotides: 4. The CDR3 is 12 amino acids. Germline-derived CDR1 and CDR2 are SGHTA and FQGNSA.